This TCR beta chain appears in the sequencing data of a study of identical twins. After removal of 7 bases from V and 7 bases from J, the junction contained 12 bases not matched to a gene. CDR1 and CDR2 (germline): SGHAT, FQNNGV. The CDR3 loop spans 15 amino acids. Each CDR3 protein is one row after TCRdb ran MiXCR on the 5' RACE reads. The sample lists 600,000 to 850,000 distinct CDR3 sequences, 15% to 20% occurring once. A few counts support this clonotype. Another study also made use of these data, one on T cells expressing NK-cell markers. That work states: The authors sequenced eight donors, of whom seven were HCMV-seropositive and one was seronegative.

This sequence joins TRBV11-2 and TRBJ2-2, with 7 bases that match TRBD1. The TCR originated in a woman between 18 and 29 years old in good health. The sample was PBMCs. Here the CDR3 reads CASTPQTGYSGELFF. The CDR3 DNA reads TGTGCCAGCACCCCCCAGACAGGGTATAGCGGGGAGCTGTTTTTT.